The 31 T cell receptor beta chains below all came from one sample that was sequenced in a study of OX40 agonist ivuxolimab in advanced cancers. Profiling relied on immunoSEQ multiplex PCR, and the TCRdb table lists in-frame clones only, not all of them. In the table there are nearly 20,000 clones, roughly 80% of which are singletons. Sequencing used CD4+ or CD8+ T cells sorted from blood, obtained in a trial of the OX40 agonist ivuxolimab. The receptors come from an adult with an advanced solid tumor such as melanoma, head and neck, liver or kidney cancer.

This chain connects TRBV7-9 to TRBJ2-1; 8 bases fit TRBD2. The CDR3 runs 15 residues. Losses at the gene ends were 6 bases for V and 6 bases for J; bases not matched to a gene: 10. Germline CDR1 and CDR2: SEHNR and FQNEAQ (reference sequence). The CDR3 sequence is CASRGLAGLANEQFF. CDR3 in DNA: TGTGCCAGCAGGGGTTTAGCGGGGCTAGCCAATGAGCAGTTCTTC.

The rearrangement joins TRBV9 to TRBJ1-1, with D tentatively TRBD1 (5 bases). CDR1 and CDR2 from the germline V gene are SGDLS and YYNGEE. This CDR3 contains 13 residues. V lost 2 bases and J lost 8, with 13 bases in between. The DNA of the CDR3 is TGTGCCAGCAGCGTGGATGTGGGGCCCGAAGCTTTCTTT. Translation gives CASSVDVGPEAFF.

The CDR3 DNA reads TGCGCCAGCAGCATCACACTCCTACAGGGCTACTCTGGAAACACCATATATTTT. Translation: CASSITLLQGYSGNTIYF. The J gene is TRBJ1-3, the V gene TRBV10-2; TRBD1 is a possible D gene (6 bases). This CDR3 is 18 amino acids long. Trimming left V 6 bases short and J 0 bases short, with 21 bases between. Germline V gene data show CDR1 as WSHSY and CDR2 as SAAADI.

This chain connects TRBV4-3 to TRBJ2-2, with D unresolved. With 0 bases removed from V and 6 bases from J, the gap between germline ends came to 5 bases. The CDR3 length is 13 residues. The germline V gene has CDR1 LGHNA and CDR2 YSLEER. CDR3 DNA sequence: TGCGCCAGCAGCCAAGAACGACCCGGGGAGCTGTTTTTT. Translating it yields CASSQERPGELFF.

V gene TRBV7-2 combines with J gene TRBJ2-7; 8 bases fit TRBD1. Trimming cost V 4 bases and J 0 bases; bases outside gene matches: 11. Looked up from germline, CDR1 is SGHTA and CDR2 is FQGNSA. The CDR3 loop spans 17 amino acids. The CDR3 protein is CASSSPAGRGLSYEQYF. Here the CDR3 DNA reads TGTGCCAGCAGCTCACCTGCAGGCAGGGGGCTCTCCTACGAGCAGTACTTC.

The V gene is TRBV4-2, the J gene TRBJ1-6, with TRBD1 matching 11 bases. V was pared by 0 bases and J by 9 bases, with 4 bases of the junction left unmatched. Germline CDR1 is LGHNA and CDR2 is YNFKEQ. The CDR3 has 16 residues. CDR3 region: CASSQEPGTGGSPLHF. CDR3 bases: TGTGCCAGCAGCCAAGAGCCCGGGACAGGGGGTTCACCCCTCCACTTT.

The CDR3 bases are TGTGCCAGCATTAATAGGGCTAGCGGAGGAGATACGCAGTATTTT. Its protein product is CASINRASGGDTQYF. The rearrangement joins TRBV27 to TRBJ2-3; TRBD2 matches 7 bases. The V and J ends lost 7 bases and 5 bases, in that order; junction bases with no gene match: 12. Germline CDR1 is MNHEY and CDR2 is SMNVEV (reference sequence). CDR3 length equals 15 residues.

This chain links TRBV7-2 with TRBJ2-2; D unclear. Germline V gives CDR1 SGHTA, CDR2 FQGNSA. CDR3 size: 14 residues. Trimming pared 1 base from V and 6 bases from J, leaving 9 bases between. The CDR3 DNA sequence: TGTGCCAGCAGCTTAGGGGGTAGGGCCGGGGAGCTGTTTTTT. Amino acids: CASSLGGRAGELFF.

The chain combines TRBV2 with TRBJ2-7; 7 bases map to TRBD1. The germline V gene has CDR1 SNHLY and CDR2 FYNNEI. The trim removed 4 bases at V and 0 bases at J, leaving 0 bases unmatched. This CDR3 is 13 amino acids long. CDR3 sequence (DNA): TGTGCCAGCAGTGGGGACAGCTCCTACGAGCAGTACTTC. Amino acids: CASSGDSSYEQYF.

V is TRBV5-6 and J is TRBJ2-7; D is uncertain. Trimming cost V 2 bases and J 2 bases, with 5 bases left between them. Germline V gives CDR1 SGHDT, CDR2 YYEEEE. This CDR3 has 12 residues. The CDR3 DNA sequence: TGTGCCAGCAGCTTATCTGCCTACGAGCAGTACTTC. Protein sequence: CASSLSAYEQYF.

The CDR3 sequence is CASSLGSTEAFF. CDR3 DNA sequence: TGTGCCAGCAGTCTAGGGTCGACTGAAGCTTTCTTT. The chain employs TRBV25-1 and TRBJ1-1; D remains unclear. V lost 5 bases and J lost 5, with 9 bases in between. Germline V gives CDR1 MGHDK, CDR2 SYGVNS. The CDR3 spans 12 residues.

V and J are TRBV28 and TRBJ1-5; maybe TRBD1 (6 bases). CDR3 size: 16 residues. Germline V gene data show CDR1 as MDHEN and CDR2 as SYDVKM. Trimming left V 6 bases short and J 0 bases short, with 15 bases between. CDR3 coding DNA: TGTGCCAGCAGATATACCAGGGGAAATAGCAATCAGCCCCAGCATTTT. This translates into CASRYTRGNSNQPQHF.

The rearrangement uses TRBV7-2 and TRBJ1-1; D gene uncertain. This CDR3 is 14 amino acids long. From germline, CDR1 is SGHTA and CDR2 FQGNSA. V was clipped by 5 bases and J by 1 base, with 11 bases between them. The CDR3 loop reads CASSVDDTNTEAFF. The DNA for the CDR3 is TGTGCCAGCAGCGTCGACGACACGAACACTGAAGCTTTCTTT. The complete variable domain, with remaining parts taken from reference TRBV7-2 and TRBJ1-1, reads GAGVSQSPSNKVTEKGKDVELRCDPISGHTALYWYRQSLGQGLEFLIYFQGNSAPDKSGLPSDRFSAERTGGSVSTLTIQRTQQEDSAVYLCASSVDDTNTEAFFGQGTRLTVV.

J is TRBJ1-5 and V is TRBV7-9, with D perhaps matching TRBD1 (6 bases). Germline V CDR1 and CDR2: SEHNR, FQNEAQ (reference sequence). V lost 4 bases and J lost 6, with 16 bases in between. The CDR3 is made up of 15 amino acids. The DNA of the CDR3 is TGTGCCAGCAGCTCAGAGGGGGACACAAGTCAGCCCCAGCATTTT. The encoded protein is CASSSEGDTSQPQHF.

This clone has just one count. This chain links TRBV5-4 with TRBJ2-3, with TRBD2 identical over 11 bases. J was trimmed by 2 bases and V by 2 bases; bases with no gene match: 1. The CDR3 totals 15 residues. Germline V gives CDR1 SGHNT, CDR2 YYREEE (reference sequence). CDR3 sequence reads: CASSFSGRATDTQYF. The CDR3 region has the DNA TGTGCCAGCAGCTTTAGCGGGAGGGCCACAGATACGCAGTATTTT.

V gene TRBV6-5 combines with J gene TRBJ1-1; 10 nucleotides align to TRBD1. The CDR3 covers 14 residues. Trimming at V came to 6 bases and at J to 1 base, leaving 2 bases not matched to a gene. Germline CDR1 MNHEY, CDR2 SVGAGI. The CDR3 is CASSRTGGNTEAFF. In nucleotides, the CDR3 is TGTGCCAGCAGCCGGACAGGGGGGAACACTGAAGCTTTCTTT.

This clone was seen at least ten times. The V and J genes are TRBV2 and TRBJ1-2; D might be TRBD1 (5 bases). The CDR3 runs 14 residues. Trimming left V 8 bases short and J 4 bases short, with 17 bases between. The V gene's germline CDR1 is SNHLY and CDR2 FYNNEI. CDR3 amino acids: CASSGWTQSYGYTF. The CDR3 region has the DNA TGTGCCAGCTCCGGTTGGACACAGTCCTATGGCTACACCTTC.

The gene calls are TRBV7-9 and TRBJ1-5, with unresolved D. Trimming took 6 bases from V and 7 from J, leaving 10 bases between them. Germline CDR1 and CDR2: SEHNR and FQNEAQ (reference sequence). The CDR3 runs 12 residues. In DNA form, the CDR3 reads TGTGCCAGCAGTCCAGAGGGCCAGCCCCAGCATTTT. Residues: CASSPEGQPQHF.

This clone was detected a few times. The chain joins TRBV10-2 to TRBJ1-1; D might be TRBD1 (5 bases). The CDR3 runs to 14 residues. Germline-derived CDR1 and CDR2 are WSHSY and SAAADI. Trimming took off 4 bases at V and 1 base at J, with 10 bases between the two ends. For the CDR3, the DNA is TGCGCCAGCAGTGGACAGATTCAGAACACTGAAGCTTTCTTT. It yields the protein CASSGQIQNTEAFF.

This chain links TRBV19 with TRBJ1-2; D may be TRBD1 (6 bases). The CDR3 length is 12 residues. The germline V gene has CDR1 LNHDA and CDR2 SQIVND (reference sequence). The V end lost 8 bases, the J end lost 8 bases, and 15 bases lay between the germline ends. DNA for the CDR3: TGTGCCAGTTCCCAGGGGTCGGGCGGCTACACCTTC. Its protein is CASSQGSGGYTF.

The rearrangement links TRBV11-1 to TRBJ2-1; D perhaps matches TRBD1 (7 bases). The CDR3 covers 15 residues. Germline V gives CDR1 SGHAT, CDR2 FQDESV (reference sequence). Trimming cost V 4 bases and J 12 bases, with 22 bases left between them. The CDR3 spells CASSSPQGSTGGQFF. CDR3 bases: TGTGCCAGCAGCTCCCCACAGGGGTCTACCGGGGGGCAGTTCTTC.

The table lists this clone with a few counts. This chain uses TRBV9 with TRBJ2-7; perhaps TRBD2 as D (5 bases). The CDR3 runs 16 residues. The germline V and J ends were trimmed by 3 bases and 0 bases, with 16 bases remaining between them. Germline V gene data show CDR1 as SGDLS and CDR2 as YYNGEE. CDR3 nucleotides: TGTGCCAGCAGCGGTAAAAGCGGATCGCTCTCCTACGAGCAGTACTTC. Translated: CASSGKSGSLSYEQYF.

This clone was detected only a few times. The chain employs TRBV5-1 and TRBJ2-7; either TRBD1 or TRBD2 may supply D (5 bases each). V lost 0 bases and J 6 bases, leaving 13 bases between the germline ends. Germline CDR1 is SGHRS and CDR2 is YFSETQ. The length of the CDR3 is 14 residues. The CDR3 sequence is CASSLDRYGGEQYF. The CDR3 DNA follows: TGCGCCAGCAGCTTGGACAGATATGGGGGCGAGCAGTACTTC.

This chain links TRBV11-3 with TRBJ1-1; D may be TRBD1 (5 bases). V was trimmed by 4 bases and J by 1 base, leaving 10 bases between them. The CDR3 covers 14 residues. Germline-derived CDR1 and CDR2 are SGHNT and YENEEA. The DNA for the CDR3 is TGTGCCAGCAGCTCCCGGGGGACGAACACTGAAGCTTTCTTT. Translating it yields CASSSRGTNTEAFF. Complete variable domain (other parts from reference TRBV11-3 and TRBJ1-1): EAGVVQSPRYKIIEKKQPVAFWCNPISGHNTLYWYLQNLGQGPELLIRYENEEAVDDSQLPKDRFSAERLKGVDSTLKIQPAELGDSAVYLCASSSRGTNTEAFFGQGTRLTVV.

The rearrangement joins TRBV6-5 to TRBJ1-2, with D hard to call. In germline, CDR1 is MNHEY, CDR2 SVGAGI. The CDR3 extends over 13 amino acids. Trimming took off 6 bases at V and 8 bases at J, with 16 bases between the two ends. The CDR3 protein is CASSLGEAMGYTF. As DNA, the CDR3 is TGTGCCAGCAGCCTCGGGGAGGCAATGGGCTACACCTTC.

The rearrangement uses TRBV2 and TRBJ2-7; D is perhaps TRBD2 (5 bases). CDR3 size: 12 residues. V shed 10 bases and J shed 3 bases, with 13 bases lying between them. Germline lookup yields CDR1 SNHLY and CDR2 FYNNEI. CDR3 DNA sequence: TGTGCCATCGCGGGTTTGGGCTACGAGCAGTACTTC. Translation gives CAIAGLGYEQYF.

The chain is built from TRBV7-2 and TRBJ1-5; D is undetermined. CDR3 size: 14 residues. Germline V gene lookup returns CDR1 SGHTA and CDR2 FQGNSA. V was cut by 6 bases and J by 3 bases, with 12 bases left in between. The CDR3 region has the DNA TGTGCCAGCAGGAGGGAGGGTTACAATCAGCCCCAGCATTTT. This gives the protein CASRREGYNQPQHF.

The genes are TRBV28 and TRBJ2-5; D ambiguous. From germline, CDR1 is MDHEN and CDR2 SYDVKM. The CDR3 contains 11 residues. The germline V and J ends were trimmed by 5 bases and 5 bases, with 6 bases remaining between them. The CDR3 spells CASSHEETQYF. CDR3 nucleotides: TGTGCCAGCAGTCATGAGGAGACCCAGTACTTC.

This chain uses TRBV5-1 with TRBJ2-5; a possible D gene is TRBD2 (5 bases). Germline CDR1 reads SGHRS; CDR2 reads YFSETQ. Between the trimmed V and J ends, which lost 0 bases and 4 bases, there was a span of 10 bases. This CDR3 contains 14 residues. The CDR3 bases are TGCGCCAGCAGCTTGGCCGGAGGTTTAGAGACCCAGTACTTC. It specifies CASSLAGGLETQYF.

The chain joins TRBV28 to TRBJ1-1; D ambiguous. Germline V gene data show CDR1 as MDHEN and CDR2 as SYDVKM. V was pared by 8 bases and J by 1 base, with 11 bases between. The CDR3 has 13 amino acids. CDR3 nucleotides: TGTGCCAGCCTCAAGGTTTGGAACACTGAAGCTTTCTTT. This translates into CASLKVWNTEAFF. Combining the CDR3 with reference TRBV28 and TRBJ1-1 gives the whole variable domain DVKVTQSSRYLVKRTGEKVFLECVQDMDHENMFWYRQDPGLGLRLIYFSYDVKMKEKGDIPEGYSVSREKKERFSLILESASTNQTSMYLCASLKVWNTEAFFGQGTRLTVV.

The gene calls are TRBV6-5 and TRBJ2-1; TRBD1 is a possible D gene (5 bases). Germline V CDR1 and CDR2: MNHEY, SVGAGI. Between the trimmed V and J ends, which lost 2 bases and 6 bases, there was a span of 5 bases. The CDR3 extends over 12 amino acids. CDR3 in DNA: TGTGCCAGCAGTTACCAGGGCAATGAGCAGTTCTTC. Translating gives CASSYQGNEQFF.